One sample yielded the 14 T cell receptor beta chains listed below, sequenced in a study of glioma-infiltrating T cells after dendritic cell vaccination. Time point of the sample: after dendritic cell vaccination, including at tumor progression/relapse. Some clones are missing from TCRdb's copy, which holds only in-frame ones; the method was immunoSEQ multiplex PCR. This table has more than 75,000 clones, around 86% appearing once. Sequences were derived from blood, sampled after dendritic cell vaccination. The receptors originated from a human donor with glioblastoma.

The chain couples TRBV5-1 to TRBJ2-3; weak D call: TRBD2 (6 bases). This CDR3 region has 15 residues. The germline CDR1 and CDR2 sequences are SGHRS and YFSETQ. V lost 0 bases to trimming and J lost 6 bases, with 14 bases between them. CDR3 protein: CASSLGDSYSDTQYF. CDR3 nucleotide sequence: TGCGCCAGCAGCTTGGGGGACTCTTATTCTGATACGCAGTATTTT.

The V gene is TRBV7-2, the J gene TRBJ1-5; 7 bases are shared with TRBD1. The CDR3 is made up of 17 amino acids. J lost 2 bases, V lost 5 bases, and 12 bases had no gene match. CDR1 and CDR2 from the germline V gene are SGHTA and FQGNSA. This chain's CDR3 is CASSHNQGGAGNQPQHF. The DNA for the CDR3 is TGTGCCAGCAGCCATAATCAGGGGGGCGCGGGCAATCAGCCCCAGCATTTT. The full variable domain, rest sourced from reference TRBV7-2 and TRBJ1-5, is GAGVSQSPSNKVTEKGKDVELRCDPISGHTALYWYRQSLGQGLEFLIYFQGNSAPDKSGLPSDRFSAERTGGSVSTLTIQRTQQEDSAVYLCASSHNQGGAGNQPQHFGDGTRLSIL.

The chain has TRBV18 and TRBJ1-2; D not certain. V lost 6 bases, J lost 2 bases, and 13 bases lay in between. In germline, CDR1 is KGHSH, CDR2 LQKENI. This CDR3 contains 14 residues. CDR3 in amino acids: CASSSGIANYGYTF. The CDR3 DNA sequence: TGTGCCAGCTCCTCCGGGATTGCCAACTATGGCTACACCTTC.

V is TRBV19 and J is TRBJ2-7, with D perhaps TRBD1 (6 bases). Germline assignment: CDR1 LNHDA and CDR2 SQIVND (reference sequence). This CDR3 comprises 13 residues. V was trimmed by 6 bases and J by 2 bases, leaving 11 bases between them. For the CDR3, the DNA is TGTGCCAGTAGCCCCGACAGGACCTACGAGCAGTACTTC. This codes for CASSPDRTYEQYF.

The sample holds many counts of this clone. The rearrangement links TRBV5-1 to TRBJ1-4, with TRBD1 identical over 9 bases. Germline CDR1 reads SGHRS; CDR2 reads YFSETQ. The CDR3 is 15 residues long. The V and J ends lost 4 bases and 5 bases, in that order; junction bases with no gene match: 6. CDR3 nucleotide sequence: TGCGCCAGCAGCCTAGGACAGGGGAAAAATGAAAAACTGTTTTTT. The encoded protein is CASSLGQGKNEKLFF. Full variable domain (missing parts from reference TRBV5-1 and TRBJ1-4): KAGVTQTPRYLIKTRGQQVTLSCSPISGHRSVSWYQQTPGQGLQFLFEYFSETQRNKGNFPGRFSGRQFSNSRSEMNVSTLELGDSALYLCASSLGQGKNEKLFFGSGTQLSVL.

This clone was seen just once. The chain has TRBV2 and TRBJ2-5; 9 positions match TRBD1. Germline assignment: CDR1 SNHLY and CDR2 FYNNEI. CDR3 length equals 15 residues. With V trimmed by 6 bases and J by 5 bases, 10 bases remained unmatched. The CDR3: CASSTSTGGGETQYF. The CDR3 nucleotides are TGTGCCAGCAGCACTTCTACAGGGGGCGGTGAGACCCAGTACTTC.

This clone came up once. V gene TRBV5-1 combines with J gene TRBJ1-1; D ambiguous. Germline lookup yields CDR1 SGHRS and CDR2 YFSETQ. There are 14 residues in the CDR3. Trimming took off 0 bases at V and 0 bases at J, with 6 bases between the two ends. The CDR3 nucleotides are TGCGCCAGCAGCTTGGATAGCATGAACACTGAAGCTTTCTTT. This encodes CASSLDSMNTEAFF.

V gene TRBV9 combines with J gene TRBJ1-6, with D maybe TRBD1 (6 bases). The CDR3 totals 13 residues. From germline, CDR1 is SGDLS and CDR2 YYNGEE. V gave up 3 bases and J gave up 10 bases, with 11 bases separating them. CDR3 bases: TGTGCCAGCAGCGACGGGACAAGGTCACCCCTCCACTTT. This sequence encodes CASSDGTRSPLHF. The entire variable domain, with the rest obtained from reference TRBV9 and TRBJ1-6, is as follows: DSGVTQTPKHLITATGQRVTLRCSPRSGDLSVYWYQQSLDQGLQFLIQYYNGEERAKGNILERFSAQQFPDLHSELNLSSLELGDSALYFCASSDGTRSPLHFGNGTRLTVT.

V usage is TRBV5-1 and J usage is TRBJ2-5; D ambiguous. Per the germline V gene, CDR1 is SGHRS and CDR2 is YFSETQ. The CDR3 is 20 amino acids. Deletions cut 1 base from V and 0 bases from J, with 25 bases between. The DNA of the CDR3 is TGCGCCAGCAGCTTGTACTCTTATCCGGCAGGCGCTGAGTACCAAGAGACCCAGTACTTC. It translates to CASSLYSYPAGAEYQETQYF.

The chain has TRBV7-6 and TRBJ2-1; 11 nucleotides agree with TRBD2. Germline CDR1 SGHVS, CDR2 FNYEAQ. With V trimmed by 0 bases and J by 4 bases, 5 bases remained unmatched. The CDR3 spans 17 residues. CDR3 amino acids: CASSLAQTSGGYNEQFF. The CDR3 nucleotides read TGTGCCAGCAGCTTAGCTCAAACTAGCGGGGGTTACAATGAGCAGTTCTTC.

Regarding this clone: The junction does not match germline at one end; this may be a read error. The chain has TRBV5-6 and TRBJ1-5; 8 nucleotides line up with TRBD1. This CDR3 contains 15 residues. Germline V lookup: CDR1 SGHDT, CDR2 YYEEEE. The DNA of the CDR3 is TGTGCCAGCAGCTACCGGGACAGGAGCAGTCAGCCCCAGCATTTT. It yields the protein CASSYRDRSSQPQHF.

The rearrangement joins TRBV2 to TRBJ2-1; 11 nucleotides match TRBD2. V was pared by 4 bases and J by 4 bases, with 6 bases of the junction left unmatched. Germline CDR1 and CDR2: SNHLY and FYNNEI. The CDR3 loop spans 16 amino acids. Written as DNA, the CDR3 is TGTGCCAGCAGTGGCGGAATAGCGGGGGGGTACAATGAGCAGTTCTTC. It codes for CASSGGIAGGYNEQFF.

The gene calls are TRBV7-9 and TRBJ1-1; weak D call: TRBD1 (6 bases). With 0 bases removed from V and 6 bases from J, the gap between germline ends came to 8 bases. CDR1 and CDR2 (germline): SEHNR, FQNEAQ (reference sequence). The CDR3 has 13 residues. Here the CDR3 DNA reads TGTGCCAGCAGCTTAGCCGGGACATCTGAAGCTTTCTTT. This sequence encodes CASSLAGTSEAFF.

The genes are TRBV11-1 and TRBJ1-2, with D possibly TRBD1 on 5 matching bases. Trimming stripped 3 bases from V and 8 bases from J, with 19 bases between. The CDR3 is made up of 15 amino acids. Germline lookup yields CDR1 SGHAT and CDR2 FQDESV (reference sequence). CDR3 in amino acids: CASSLTDSRAGGYTF. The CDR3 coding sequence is TGTGCCAGCAGCTTGACAGACTCCAGGGCGGGGGGCTACACCTTC.